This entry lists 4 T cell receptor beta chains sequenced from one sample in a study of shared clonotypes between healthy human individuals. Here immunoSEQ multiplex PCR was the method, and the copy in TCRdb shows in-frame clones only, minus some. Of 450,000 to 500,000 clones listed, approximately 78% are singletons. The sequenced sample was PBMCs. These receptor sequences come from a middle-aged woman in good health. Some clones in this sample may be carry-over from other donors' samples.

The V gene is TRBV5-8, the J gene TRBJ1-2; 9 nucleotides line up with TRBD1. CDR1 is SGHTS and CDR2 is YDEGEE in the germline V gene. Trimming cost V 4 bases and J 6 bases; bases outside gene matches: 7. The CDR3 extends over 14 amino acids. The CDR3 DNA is TGTGCCAGCAGCCCGTGGACAGGGGCGGATGGCTACACCTTC. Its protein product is CASSPWTGADGYTF.

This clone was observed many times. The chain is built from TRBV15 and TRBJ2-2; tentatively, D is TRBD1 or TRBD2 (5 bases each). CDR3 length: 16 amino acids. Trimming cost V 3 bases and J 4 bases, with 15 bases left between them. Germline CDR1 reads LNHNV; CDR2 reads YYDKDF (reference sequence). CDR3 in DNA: TGTGCCACCAGCAGTAACCGCCGGGACCCCACCGGGGAGCTGTTTTTT. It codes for CATSSNRRDPTGELFF.

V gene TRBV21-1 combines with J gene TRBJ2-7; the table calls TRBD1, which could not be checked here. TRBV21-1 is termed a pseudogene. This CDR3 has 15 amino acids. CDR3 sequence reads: CASRTLDRGLYEQYF. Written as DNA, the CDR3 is TGTGCCAGCAGAACTTTGGACAGGGGGCTGTACGAGCAGTACTTC.

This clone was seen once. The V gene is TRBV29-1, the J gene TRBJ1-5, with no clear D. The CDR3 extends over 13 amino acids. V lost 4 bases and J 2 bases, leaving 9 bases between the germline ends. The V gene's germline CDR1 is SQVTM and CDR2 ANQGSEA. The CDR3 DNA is TGCAGCGTTGCCGGGGAAGGCAATCAGCCCCAGCATTTT. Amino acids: CSVAGEGNQPQHF.